What follows are 25 T cell receptor beta chains derived from one specimen sequenced in a study of blood T cell repertoires in COVID-19. Here immunoSEQ multiplex PCR was the method, and the copy in TCRdb shows in-frame clones only, minus some. The table lists under 80,000 clones, 85% of them singletons. Sample: peripheral blood. The origin of the receptors is a man aged 65 to 85 with acute or convalescent COVID-19.

The chain is built from TRBV18 and TRBJ2-1; TRBD1 aligns across 8 bases. Germline V gene lookup returns CDR1 KGHSH and CDR2 LQKENI. This CDR3 has 13 amino acids. V trimming: 5 bases; J trimming: 4 bases; junction bases outside the gene matches: 1. CDR3 nucleotide sequence: TGTGCCAGCTCAGGACAGGGTTACAATGAGCAGTTCTTC. Protein sequence: CASSGQGYNEQFF.

The chain carries TRBV6-5 and TRBJ2-5, with 10 nucleotides matching TRBD1. V trimming: 6 bases; J trimming: 3 bases; junction bases outside the gene matches: 4. Germline values: CDR1 MNHEY, CDR2 SVGAGI. There are 14 residues in the CDR3. CDR3 nucleotides: TGTGCCAGCAGCCCCGGGACAGGGGAAGAGACCCAGTACTTC. Translated, it gives CASSPGTGEETQYF.

Only a few counts were recorded for this clone. V is TRBV3-1 (or the pseudogene TRBV3-2) and J is TRBJ1-1; TRBD1 agrees at 8 bases. The length of the CDR3 is 17 residues. Germline CDR1 LGHDT, CDR2 YNNKEL (reference sequence). V was pared by 4 bases and J by 5 bases, with 15 bases of the junction left unmatched. CDR3 nucleotides: TGTGCCAGCAGCCTTCCCACAGGGGGAAACTTAGGGACTGAAGCTTTCTTT. It encodes CASSLPTGGNLGTEAFF.

The V and J genes are TRBV5-1 and TRBJ2-7; 9 nucleotides match TRBD1. Germline trimming cut 4 bases from V and 3 bases from J; bases unmatched to any gene: 5. CDR3 length: 14 residues. The V gene's germline CDR1 is SGHRS and CDR2 YFSETQ. The CDR3 loop is CASSRTGGIYEQYF. The DNA for the CDR3 is TGCGCCAGCAGCCGTACAGGGGGCATCTACGAGCAGTACTTC.

The rearrangement links TRBV3-1 (or the pseudogene TRBV3-2) to TRBJ2-1; TRBD2 matches at 9 bases. Germline trimming cut 6 bases from V and 1 base from J; bases unmatched to any gene: 4. The CDR3 consists of 15 residues. Germline loops: CDR1 LGHDT, CDR2 YNNKEL (reference sequence). The CDR3: CASRLSGGSYNEQFF. CDR3 in DNA: TGTGCCAGCAGACTAAGCGGGGGGTCCTACAATGAGCAGTTCTTC.

This chain uses TRBV28 with TRBJ1-1; D gene uncertain. V lost 3 bases and J 4 bases, leaving 12 bases between the germline ends. The CDR3 length is 14 residues. Germline CDR1 is MDHEN and CDR2 is SYDVKM. DNA of the CDR3: TGTGCCAGCAGTTTGCGGGGAGGCGGCACTGAAGCTTTCTTT. This codes for CASSLRGGGTEAFF.

This chain uses TRBV9 with TRBJ2-1, with D perhaps TRBD2 (6 bases). The CDR3 consists of 15 residues. The germline CDR1 and CDR2 sequences are SGDLS and YYNGEE. V shed 3 bases and J shed 3 bases, with 13 bases lying between them. The CDR3 DNA sequence: TGTGCCAGCAGCGCCGACGGGGGAGGCTACAATGAGCAGTTCTTC. Protein product: CASSADGGGYNEQFF.

J is TRBJ2-1 and V is TRBV5-1; possibly TRBD1 for D (6 bases). The germline V gene encodes CDR1 SGHRS and CDR2 YFSETQ. Trimming took 1 base from V and 6 from J, leaving 14 bases between them. This CDR3 is 15 amino acids long. The CDR3 DNA reads TGCGCCAGCAGCTTGCAGGGGCCGGGGCCCAATGAGCAGTTCTTC. It translates to CASSLQGPGPNEQFF.

J is TRBJ1-2 and V is TRBV7-2; possible D gene TRBD1, 6 bases. The germline V gene has CDR1 SGHTA and CDR2 FQGNSA. V dropped 1 base and J dropped 3 bases, with 9 bases sitting between them. The CDR3 has 14 amino acids. The CDR3 region has the DNA TGTGCCAGCAGCTTAGAGTACAGGGACTATGGCTACACCTTC. It codes for CASSLEYRDYGYTF.

The chain couples TRBV4-1 to TRBJ2-4, with D perhaps TRBD2 (6 bases). Looked up from germline, CDR1 is MGHRA and CDR2 is YSYEKL. V was trimmed by 3 bases and J by 3 bases, leaving 12 bases between them. The CDR3 covers 15 residues. The CDR3 is CASSQAPGDKNIQYF. The CDR3 nucleotides read TGCGCCAGCAGCCAGGCCCCGGGGGACAAAAACATTCAGTACTTC.

This CDR3 reads CASSIDIYQPQHF. The CDR3 DNA reads as TGTGCCAGTAGTATAGACATTTATCAGCCCCAGCATTTT. The chain is built from TRBV19 and TRBJ1-5; D gene uncertain. The CDR3 runs 13 residues. Trimming took off 0 bases at V and 5 bases at J, with 5 bases between the two ends. Germline CDR1 is LNHDA and CDR2 is SQIVND (reference sequence).

J is TRBJ2-3 and V is TRBV9, with TRBD2 identical over 11 bases. The CDR3 extends over 15 amino acids. Germline loops: CDR1 SGDLS, CDR2 YYNGEE. V lost 0 bases and J lost 4; bases outside the gene matches: 1. In nucleotides, the CDR3 is TGTGCCAGCAGCGTAGTAGCGGGGGGGGCAGATACGCAGTATTTT. This codes for CASSVVAGGADTQYF.

V and J are TRBV3-1 (or the pseudogene TRBV3-2) and TRBJ2-5, with 10 bases matching TRBD1. The V and J ends lost 4 bases and 5 bases, in that order; junction bases with no gene match: 4. The germline V gene has CDR1 LGHDT and CDR2 YNNKEL (reference sequence). The CDR3 is 14 amino acids. CDR3 region: CASSPRDRGETQYF. CDR3 coding DNA: TGTGCCAGCAGCCCCCGGGACAGGGGTGAGACCCAGTACTTC.

V usage is TRBV29-1 and J usage is TRBJ1-2; TRBD1 might be the D (5 bases). The germline V gene encodes CDR1 SQVTM and CDR2 ANQGSEA. This CDR3 has 14 amino acids. Trimming removed 3 bases from V and 4 bases from J, with 15 bases in between. This CDR3 is CSVEGGREIYGYTF. In nucleotides, the CDR3 is TGCAGCGTTGAGGGGGGGAGGGAGATCTATGGCTACACCTTC.

This sequence joins TRBV9 and TRBJ2-6; D uncertain. Trimming cost V 3 bases and J 0 bases, with 10 bases left between them. Germline lookup yields CDR1 SGDLS and CDR2 YYNGEE. The CDR3 totals 16 residues. The CDR3 sequence is CASSANPSSGANVLTF. In DNA, the CDR3 is TGTGCCAGCAGCGCCAACCCGAGCTCTGGGGCCAACGTCCTGACTTTC.

V gene TRBV6-6 combines with J gene TRBJ2-1, with D perhaps matching TRBD2 (6 bases). CDR1 is MNHNY, CDR2 SVGAGI, per germline (reference sequence). CDR3 length: 17 residues. The V gene lost 5 bases and the J gene lost 5 bases, with 22 bases spanning the gap. Here the CDR3 reads CASSPYRPGRGNNEQFF. The CDR3 nucleotides read TGTGCCAGCAGTCCCTATAGACCGGGACGGGGGAACAATGAGCAGTTCTTC.

For this clone: The junction departs from the called germline gene at one end, perhaps through a read error. V gene TRBV7-8 combines with J gene TRBJ2-3; D is ambiguous. This CDR3 is 12 amino acids long. CDR1 and CDR2 from the germline V gene are SGHVS and FQNEAQ. CDR3 in DNA: TGTGCCAGCAGCTTAGTGTTGGGCCTCCCGACTTTT. This gives the protein CASSLVLGLPTF.

The rearrangement links TRBV27 to TRBJ2-3; 9 nucleotides agree with TRBD2. This CDR3 has 17 residues. The J segment lost 4 bases and the V segment lost 4 bases, leaving 12 bases of the junction unmatched. Germline CDR1 MNHEY, CDR2 SMNVEV (reference sequence). The chain's CDR3 is CASSSLLAGTYADTQYF. The CDR3 nucleotides read TGTGCCAGCAGTTCTCTTCTAGCGGGGACGTATGCAGATACGCAGTATTTT.

The genes are TRBV18 and TRBJ2-7; D may be TRBD2 (5 bases). The CDR3 runs to 14 residues. The V end was cut by 1 base, the J end by 3 bases, with 10 bases between. Germline assignment: CDR1 KGHSH and CDR2 LQKENI. The CDR3 DNA follows: TGTGCCAGCTCACCACGAGCGGCGGGCTACGAGCAGTACTTC. Translation: CASSPRAAGYEQYF.

The chain joins TRBV19 to TRBJ2-5; 9 positions match TRBD1. The ends lost 4 bases at V and 5 bases at J; junction bases unmatched: 8. This CDR3 comprises 15 residues. CDR1 is LNHDA and CDR2 is SQIVND in the germline V gene (reference sequence). DNA of the CDR3: TGTGCCAGTAGTAATCGACAGGGGGTCGGCGAGACCCAGTACTTC. Its translation: CASSNRQGVGETQYF.

The chain couples TRBV5-1 to TRBJ2-7, with 9 bases that match TRBD1. The V and J ends lost 0 bases and 3 bases, in that order; junction bases with no gene match: 10. CDR3 length equals 17 residues. CDR1 and CDR2 (germline): SGHRS, YFSETQ. The CDR3 nucleotides read TGCGCCAGCAGCTTGGATCCCCTTTCGACAGGGGGCTACGAGCAGTACTTC. Translating gives CASSLDPLSTGGYEQYF.

This chain links TRBV3-1 (or the pseudogene TRBV3-2) with TRBJ2-1; D is unclear. V gave up 1 base and J gave up 4 bases, with 5 bases separating them. CDR1 is LGHDT, CDR2 YNNKEL, per germline (reference sequence). The CDR3 spans 13 residues. CDR3 DNA sequence: TGTGCCAGCAGCCAAGCGGGTTACAATGAGCAGTTCTTC. Its protein is CASSQAGYNEQFF.

V usage is TRBV6-1 and J usage is TRBJ2-3; D not certain. Trimming removed 3 bases from V and 3 bases from J, with 13 bases in between. This CDR3 is built from 15 residues. Germline loops: CDR1 MNHNS, CDR2 SASEGT. The CDR3 DNA sequence: TGTGCCAGCAGTGACCGTTGGGCTGGGACAGATACGCAGTATTTT. It yields the protein CASSDRWAGTDTQYF.

V usage is TRBV2 and J usage is TRBJ1-6; 12 positions agree with TRBD1. The V and J ends lost 6 bases and 7 bases, in that order; junction bases with no gene match: 4. Germline assignment: CDR1 SNHLY and CDR2 FYNNEI. This CDR3 is 15 amino acids long. The DNA of the CDR3 is TGTGCCAGCAGGGGGACAGGGGGCGAAAATTCACCCCTCCACTTT. It specifies CASRGTGGENSPLHF.

The chain combines TRBV12-5 with TRBJ1-5; TRBD1 aligns across 7 bases. Germline V gene data show CDR1 as LGHNT and CDR2 as FRNRAP. V shed 6 bases, J shed 3 bases, and the junction held 5 bases outside the gene matches. The CDR3 has 14 amino acids. For the CDR3, the DNA is TGTGCTAGTGGCTCAGGACAGGACAATCAGCCCCAGCATTTT. This translates into CASGSGQDNQPQHF.